This entry describes one T cell receptor (beta chain). No antigen is known for it. Qualities for individual bases were not recorded, and no much larger clone is one base off. These data come from a study of cytomegalovirus exposure and HLA in healthy donors (dated 2017 in TCRdb). As for the study more broadly: The 650 to 750 repertoires of the first cohort and the 95 to 150 validation repertoires were produced on the same platform, according to a later analysis. Along with the 666-subject first cohort, a separate validation cohort of over a hundred different subjects was used. High-throughput TCR immunosequencing, statistical association of individual TCRs with disease status, and machine learning were combined to predict cytomegalovirus infection status. The aim of the study was to test whether cataloging public T cell receptors could identify signatures of past pathogen exposure.

The library was made by the immunoSEQ multiplex PCR assay. The published analysis was carried out like this. A statistical classification framework was developed to diagnose cytomegalovirus status using the catalog of TCR beta chain sequences. This immuneACCESS table, as held by TCRdb, lists in-frame sequences with V and J called but not all clones. Of the missing ones, under half trace to an unresolved V gene in checked studies; the others have no known cause. The V and J calls and clone size come from that table; D and trimming were worked out from the DNA. Counted in this sample were 90,000 to 130,000 clones; around 95% of them appeared once. 0.67% of the sample comes from the top ten. CDR1 and CDR2 are drawn from the germline V gene: MGHRA, YSYEKL. From cysteine to phenylalanine, the CDR3 is 15 amino acids long. The sequence is cut down to CDR3 DNA, 45 bases in frame from base 1. Germline trimming: 2 bases from V, 5 bases from J; junction bases outside gene matches: 8.

Donors formed part of the validation cohort, which comprised 120 subjects and was distinct from the first cohort of 666 subjects. What the research found in general, with its limitations: Subsequent analysis determined that TCRs grouped into clusters in the first cohort also showed a tendency toward co-occurrence across the roughly 120 validation repertoires, and approximately 94% of cluster scores exceeded 0. The classifier was reported to diagnose cytomegalovirus status with high specificity and sensitivity in both the original and validation cohorts. In the study, roughly 160 TCR beta chains were listed as associated with cytomegalovirus. In vitro tests confirmed that a few of the cytomegalovirus-associated TCR beta chains recognize cytomegalovirus antigens. It was suggested by the authors that the approach could potentially be generalized to other disease states and immunological phenotypes. The validation cohort had no HLA typing available for a later analysis, so co-occurrence within that cohort was assessed over all 110 or so repertoires. Across donors, most TCR sequences were observed very rarely, whereas some public TCRs were present in many individuals.

The sequenced material came from PBMCs. This chain joins TRBV4-1 to TRBJ1-1; 7 central nucleotides agree with TRBD1. The source of this sequence is a woman aged 18-29 years in good health and CMV-seronegative. The bases read TGCGCCAGCAGCCAATTGAGACAGGGAAGGACTGAAGCTTTCTTT. Translated, this is CASSQLRQGRTEAFF.